This T cell receptor beta chain was identified during a study of cytomegalovirus exposure and HLA in healthy donors. PCR amplification relied on 60 Vbeta primers (plus 13 Jbeta primers). The protocol was immunoSEQ multiplex PCR, while the TCRdb copy is restricted to in-frame clones and leaves out a portion. The sample holds some 190,000 clones, just under 80% seen once. V shed 4 bases, J shed 7 bases, and the junction held 4 bases outside the gene matches. The CDR3 loop spans 15 amino acids. Per the germline V gene, CDR1 is SGHTA and CDR2 is FQGNSA. This clone was observed a handful of times. Input material: PBMCs. The genes are TRBV7-2 and TRBJ2-2, with 12 bases that match TRBD2. The TCR originated in a female donor in good health and CMV-seronegative. The CDR3 DNA reads as TGTGCCAGCAGCTCTAGCGGGGGGGCCGGCGGGGAGCTGTTTTTT. Protein product: CASSSSGGAGGELFF.